These 17 T cell receptor beta chains came from one sample sequenced in a study of cytomegalovirus exposure and HLA in healthy donors. Clones were read by immunoSEQ multiplex PCR, and TCRdb kept only the in-frame ones, dropping some. The sample holds 150,000 or so clones, approximately 90% seen once. The sample was PBMCs. These receptors all come from a woman in her twenties or thirties in good health and CMV-seropositive.

J is TRBJ1-1 and V is TRBV5-1; D not certain. V gave up 0 bases and J gave up 5 bases, with 14 bases separating them. From germline, CDR1 is SGHRS and CDR2 YFSETQ. This CDR3 spans 15 amino acids. CDR3: CASSLAAHPGTEAFF. Written as DNA, the CDR3 is TGCGCCAGCAGCTTGGCCGCACACCCCGGGACTGAAGCTTTCTTT.

The chain combines TRBV5-1 with TRBJ2-2; 12 bases are shared with TRBD2. With 4 bases clipped from V and 5 bases from J, the junction kept 3 bases outside the gene matches. Per the germline V gene, CDR1 is SGHRS and CDR2 is YFSETQ. The CDR3 totals 15 residues. CDR3 region: CASSLGTSGTGELFF. CDR3 DNA sequence: TGCGCCAGCAGCCTCGGGACTAGCGGGACCGGGGAGCTGTTTTTT.

This chain links TRBV7-8 with TRBJ2-7; possible D gene TRBD2, 5 bases. Germline V CDR1 and CDR2: SGHVS, FQNEAQ. This CDR3 has 13 amino acids. Trimming removed 0 bases from V and 7 bases from J, with 10 bases in between. Written as DNA, the CDR3 is TGTGCCAGCAGCTTAGCGCTTGGGAGAGAGCAGTACTTC. It codes for CASSLALGREQYF.

V usage is TRBV19 and J usage is TRBJ2-3; no definite D call. Germline assignment: CDR1 LNHDA and CDR2 SQIVND (reference sequence). CDR3 length equals 12 residues. Trimming took off 2 bases at V and 5 bases at J, with 5 bases between the two ends. In DNA, the CDR3 is TGTGCCAGTAGTATACTCGGAGATACGCAGTATTTT. As protein: CASSILGDTQYF.

The V call is TRBV28, the J call TRBJ1-1; D is undetermined. The CDR3 length is 13 residues. V lost 10 bases to trimming and J lost 0 bases, with 12 bases between them. The germline CDR1 and CDR2 sequences are MDHEN and SYDVKM. This chain's CDR3 is CATAGGMNTEAFF. CDR3 nucleotides: TGTGCCACCGCCGGAGGGATGAACACTGAAGCTTTCTTT.

This rearrangement joins TRBV28 to TRBJ2-7, with a possible D match to TRBD2 (5 bases). CDR1 and CDR2 from the germline V gene are MDHEN and SYDVKM. This CDR3 is 12 amino acids long. The germline V and J ends were trimmed by 7 bases and 6 bases, with 13 bases remaining between them. CDR3 loop: CASTFPAGEQYF. The CDR3 nucleotides are TGTGCCAGCACTTTCCCTGCGGGCGAGCAGTACTTC.

The CDR3: CASRPEQGSNQPQHF. The CDR3 region has the DNA TGTGCCAGCAGACCAGAGCAGGGTAGCAATCAGCCCCAGCATTTT. The chain carries TRBV28 and TRBJ1-5, with D maybe TRBD1 (5 bases). CDR1 MDHEN and CDR2 SYDVKM come from the germline V gene. Trimming stripped 6 bases from V and 0 bases from J, with 12 bases between. This CDR3 contains 15 residues.

The V gene is TRBV27, the J gene TRBJ2-7, with D possibly TRBD1 on 6 matching bases. The CDR3 runs to 15 residues. The V end was cut by 1 base, the J end by 4 bases, with 14 bases between. The germline V gene encodes CDR1 MNHEY and CDR2 SMNVEV (reference sequence). The CDR3 sequence is CASSLWGRGTYEQYF. The CDR3 nucleotides are TGTGCCAGCAGTTTATGGGGGCGAGGGACATACGAGCAGTACTTC.

There are many counts of this clone. V usage is TRBV9 and J usage is TRBJ2-6; possible D gene TRBD1, 5 bases. Germline CDR1 SGDLS, CDR2 YYNGEE. V was clipped by 0 bases and J by 2 bases, with 9 bases between them. This CDR3 has 16 amino acids. The CDR3 reads CASSVAKGAGANVLTF. CDR3 nucleotides: TGTGCCAGCAGCGTAGCTAAAGGGGCTGGGGCCAACGTCCTGACTTTC. The full variable domain, its missing parts supplied by reference TRBV9 and TRBJ2-6, is DSGVTQTPKHLITATGQRVTLRCSPRSGDLSVYWYQQSLDQGLQFLIQYYNGEERAKGNILERFSAQQFPDLHSELNLSSLELGDSALYFCASSVAKGAGANVLTFGAGSRLTVL.

This rearrangement joins TRBV18 to TRBJ2-7; TRBD2 agrees at 8 bases. V dropped 3 bases and J dropped 1; count of bases not matched to a gene: 5. Germline V gene data show CDR1 as KGHSH and CDR2 as LQKENI. This CDR3 is built from 15 residues. The CDR3 DNA sequence: TGTGCCAGCTCACCCTTATCGGGGGGGTCCTACGAGCAGTACTTC. Translation: CASSPLSGGSYEQYF. The whole variable domain, filled in from reference TRBV18 and TRBJ2-7, reads NAGVMQNPRHLVRRRGQEARLRCSPMKGHSHVYWYRQLPEEGLKFMVYLQKENIIDESGMPKERFSAEFPKEGPSILRIQQVVRGDSAAYFCASSPLSGGSYEQYFGPGTRLTVT.

The CDR3 is CASSSGTGGGGTEAFF. The CDR3 nucleotides read TGTGCCAGCAGCTCCGGGACAGGGGGCGGAGGGACTGAAGCTTTCTTT. The chain links TRBV27 to TRBJ1-1; TRBD1 matches 12 bases. V lost 6 bases and J lost 5; bases outside the gene matches: 10. Germline CDR1 is MNHEY and CDR2 is SMNVEV (reference sequence). This CDR3 contains 16 residues.

This clone was seen just once. V and J are TRBV5-4 and TRBJ2-5; 9 bases line up with TRBD2. Germline values: CDR1 SGHNT, CDR2 YYREEE (reference sequence). Trimming removed 4 bases from V and 5 bases from J; junction bases left unmatched: 12. This CDR3 contains 16 residues. The CDR3 bases are TGTGCCAGCAGCGGCAGGAGCGGGGGGACCGGGGAGACCCAGTACTTC. Translating it yields CASSGRSGGTGETQYF.

The chain carries TRBV5-1 and TRBJ2-7, with 9 bases lining up with TRBD1. Trimming took 0 bases from V and 4 from J; bases not matched to a gene: 2. Germline assignment: CDR1 SGHRS and CDR2 YFSETQ. The CDR3 has 14 amino acids. The CDR3 protein is CASSLGGTGYEQYF. The CDR3 DNA follows: TGCGCCAGCAGCTTGGGGGGGACAGGGTACGAGCAGTACTTC.

The chain is built from TRBV9 and TRBJ2-1; TRBD2 might be the D (5 bases). V shed 0 bases and J shed 0 bases, with 19 bases lying between them. CDR3 size: 19 residues. The germline V gene has CDR1 SGDLS and CDR2 YYNGEE. The CDR3 sequence is CASSVEEAEGLSSYNEQFF. CDR3 DNA: TGTGCCAGCAGCGTAGAAGAGGCCGAGGGTCTTAGCTCCTACAATGAGCAGTTCTTC.

V and J are TRBV5-6 and TRBJ1-2; possibly TRBD1 for D (5 bases). Trimming pared 2 bases from V and 4 bases from J, leaving 12 bases between. Looked up from germline, CDR1 is SGHDT and CDR2 is YYEEEE. The CDR3 runs to 14 residues. CDR3 sequence reads: CASSFPTAGYGYTF. CDR3 nucleotide sequence: TGTGCCAGCAGCTTTCCGACAGCTGGCTATGGCTACACCTTC.

The chain uses TRBV29-1 and TRBJ1-1, with TRBD1 as a possible D gene (6 bases). The CDR3 loop spans 13 amino acids. The V end lost 7 bases, the J end lost 0 bases, and 12 bases lay between the germline ends. CDR1 SQVTM and CDR2 ANQGSEA come from the germline V gene. CDR3 amino acids: CSAGGQLNTEAFF. The CDR3 nucleotides read TGCAGCGCGGGAGGACAGCTGAACACTGAAGCTTTCTTT. The complete variable domain, with remaining parts taken from reference TRBV29-1 and TRBJ1-1, reads SAVISQKPSRDICQRGTSLTIQCQVDSQVTMMFWYRQQPGQSLTLIATANQGSEATYESGFVIDKFPISRPNLTFSTLTVSNMSPEDSSIYLCSAGGQLNTEAFFGQGTRLTVV.

This clone was counted only a few times. The rearrangement joins TRBV6-4 to TRBJ2-1, with a possible D match to TRBD1 (6 bases). The length of the CDR3 is 14 residues. Per the germline V gene, CDR1 is MRHNA and CDR2 is SNTAGT. Trimming cost V 2 bases and J 5 bases, with 10 bases left between them. The CDR3 DNA is TGTGCCAGCAGTGACAAAGGACAGCACAATGAGCAGTTCTTC. It codes for CASSDKGQHNEQFF.